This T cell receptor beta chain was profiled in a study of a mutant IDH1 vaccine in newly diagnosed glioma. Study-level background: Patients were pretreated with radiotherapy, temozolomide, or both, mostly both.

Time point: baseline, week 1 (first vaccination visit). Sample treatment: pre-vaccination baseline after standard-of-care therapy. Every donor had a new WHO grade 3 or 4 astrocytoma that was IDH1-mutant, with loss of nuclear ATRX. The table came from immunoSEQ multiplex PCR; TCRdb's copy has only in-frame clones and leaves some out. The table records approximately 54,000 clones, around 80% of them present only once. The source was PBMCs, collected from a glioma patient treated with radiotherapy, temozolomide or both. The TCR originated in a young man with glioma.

Here the CDR3 reads CASSLTNTGELFF. CDR3 bases: TGTGCCAGCAGTTTAACGAACACCGGGGAGCTGTTTTTT. The chain has TRBV27 and TRBJ2-2, with D hard to call. The V end was cut by 2 bases, the J end by 0 bases, with 1 base between. The CDR3 sequence is 13 residues long. Per the germline V gene, CDR1 is MNHEY and CDR2 is SMNVEV (reference sequence).